Below, one T cell receptor (beta chain) is given with its context. The CDR3 is 14 amino acids. The V end lost 5 bases, the J end lost 7 bases, and 15 bases lay between the germline ends. Germline CDR1 LNHDA, CDR2 SQIVND (reference sequence). TCRdb re-analysed the RT-PCR reads in MiXCR, keeping a single row per CDR3 protein. The sample contains around 700,000 distinct CDR3 sequences, 12% to 15% of which appear only once. The specimen sequenced was memory CD4+ T cells from blood. The receptor was isolated from a female donor in good health, serving as a healthy control. The rearrangement links TRBV19 to TRBJ1-5, with TRBD1 as a possible D gene (6 bases). The CDR3 reads CASSGEGGRQPQHF. The DNA of the CDR3 is TGTGCCAGTAGTGGAGAGGGGGGCAGGCAGCCCCAGCATTTT. The whole variable domain, remainder taken from reference TRBV19 and TRBJ1-5, is DGGITQSPKYLFRKEGQNVTLSCEQNLNHDAMYWYRQDPGQGLRLIYYSQIVNDFQKGDIAEGYSVSREKKESFPLTVTSAQKNPTAFYLCASSGEGGRQPQHFGDGTRLSIL.